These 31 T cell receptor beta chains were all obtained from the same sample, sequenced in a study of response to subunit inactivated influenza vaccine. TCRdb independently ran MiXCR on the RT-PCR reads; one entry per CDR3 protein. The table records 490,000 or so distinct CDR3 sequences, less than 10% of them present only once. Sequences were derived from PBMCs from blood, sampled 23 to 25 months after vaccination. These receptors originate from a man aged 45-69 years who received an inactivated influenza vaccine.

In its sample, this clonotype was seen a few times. CDR3 residues: CASSMTGAGNTIYF. The CDR3 DNA follows: TGTGCCAGCAGCATGACAGGGGCTGGAAACACCATATATTTT. J is TRBJ1-3 and V is TRBV9, with 8 bases that match TRBD1. Looked up from germline, CDR1 is SGDLS and CDR2 is YYNGEE. This CDR3 is 14 amino acids long. The ends lost 4 bases at V and 2 bases at J; junction bases unmatched: 2.

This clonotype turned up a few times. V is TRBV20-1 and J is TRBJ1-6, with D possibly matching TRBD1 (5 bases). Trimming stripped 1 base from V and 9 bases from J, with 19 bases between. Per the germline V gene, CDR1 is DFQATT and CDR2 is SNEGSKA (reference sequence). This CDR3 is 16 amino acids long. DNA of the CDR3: TGCAGTGCTAGAGTTAGTTGGGGCAGGGAAGGTTCACCCCTCCACTTT. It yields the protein CSARVSWGREGSPLHF.

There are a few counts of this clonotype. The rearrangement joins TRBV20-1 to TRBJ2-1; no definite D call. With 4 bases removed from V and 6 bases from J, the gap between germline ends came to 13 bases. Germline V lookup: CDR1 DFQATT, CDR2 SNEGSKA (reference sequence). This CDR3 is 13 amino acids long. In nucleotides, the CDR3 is TGCAGTGCTATCCTAGTCTCAATCAATGAGCAGTTCTTC. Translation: CSAILVSINEQFF.

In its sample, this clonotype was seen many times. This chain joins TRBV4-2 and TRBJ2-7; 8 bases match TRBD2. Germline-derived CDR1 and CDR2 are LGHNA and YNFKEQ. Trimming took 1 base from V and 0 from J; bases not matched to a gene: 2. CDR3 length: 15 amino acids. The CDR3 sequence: CASSQGAGVSYEQYF. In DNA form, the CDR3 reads TGTGCCAGCAGCCAAGGAGCGGGGGTCTCCTACGAGCAGTACTTC.

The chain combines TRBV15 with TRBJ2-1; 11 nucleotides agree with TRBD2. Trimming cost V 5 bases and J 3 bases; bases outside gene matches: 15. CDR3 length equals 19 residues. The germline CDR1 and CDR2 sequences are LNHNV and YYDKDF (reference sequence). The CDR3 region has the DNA TGTGCCACCAGCGGGCTTAGAGGGACTAGCGGAGGGGTCTACAATGAGCAGTTCTTC. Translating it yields CATSGLRGTSGGVYNEQFF.

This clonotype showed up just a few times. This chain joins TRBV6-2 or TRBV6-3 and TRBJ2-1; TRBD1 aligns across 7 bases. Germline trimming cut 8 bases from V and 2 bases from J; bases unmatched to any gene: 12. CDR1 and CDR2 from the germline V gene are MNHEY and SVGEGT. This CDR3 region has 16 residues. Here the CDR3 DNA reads TGTGCCAGCTGGGGAAAAGGGGGCGCCCCCTACAATGAGCAGTTCTTC. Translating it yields CASWGKGGAPYNEQFF.

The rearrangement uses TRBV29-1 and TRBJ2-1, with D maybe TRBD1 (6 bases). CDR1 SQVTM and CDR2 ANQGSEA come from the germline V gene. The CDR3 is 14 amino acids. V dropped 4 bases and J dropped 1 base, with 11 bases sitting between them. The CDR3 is CSVGRGGSYNEQFF. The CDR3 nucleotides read TGCAGCGTTGGCAGGGGCGGATCCTACAATGAGCAGTTCTTC.

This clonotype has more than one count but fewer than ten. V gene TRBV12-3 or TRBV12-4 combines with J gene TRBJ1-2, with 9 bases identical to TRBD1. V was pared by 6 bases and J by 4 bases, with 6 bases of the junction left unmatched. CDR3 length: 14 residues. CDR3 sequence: CASSLQGAVYGYTF. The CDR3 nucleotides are TGTGCCAGCAGCCTACAGGGGGCCGTCTATGGCTACACCTTC.

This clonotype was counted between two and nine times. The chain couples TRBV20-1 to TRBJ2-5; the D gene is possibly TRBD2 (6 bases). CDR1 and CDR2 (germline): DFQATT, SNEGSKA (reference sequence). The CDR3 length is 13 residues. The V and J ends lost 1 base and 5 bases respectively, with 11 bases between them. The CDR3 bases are TGCAGTGCTAGAGGATTCGGGGGTGAGACCCAGTACTTC. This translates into CSARGFGGETQYF.

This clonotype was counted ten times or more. Here the CDR3 DNA reads TGTGCCAGCTCACCAAGGGCATCTGGGGCCAACGTCCTGACTTTC. It specifies CASSPRASGANVLTF. The chain joins TRBV18 to TRBJ2-6; D not certain. Germline V gene data show CDR1 as KGHSH and CDR2 as LQKENI. This CDR3 is 15 amino acids long. Trimming removed 2 bases from V and 1 base from J, with 6 bases in between.

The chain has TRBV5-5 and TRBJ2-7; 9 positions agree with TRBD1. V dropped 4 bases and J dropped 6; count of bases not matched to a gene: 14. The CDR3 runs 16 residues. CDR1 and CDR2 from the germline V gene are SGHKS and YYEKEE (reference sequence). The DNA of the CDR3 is TGTGCCAGCAGCGCTCTCCCGGGACAGGGTTTCCTCGAGCAGTACTTC. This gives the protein CASSALPGQGFLEQYF.

For the CDR3, the DNA is TGTGCCAGCAGCTTAGGGGGCTGGGCTGAAGCTTTCTTT. Translation gives CASSLGGWAEAFF. V is TRBV7-9 and J is TRBJ1-1; TRBD1 is a possible D gene (5 bases). Trimming took off 1 base at V and 6 bases at J, with 9 bases between the two ends. Looked up from germline, CDR1 is SEHNR and CDR2 is FQNEAQ (reference sequence). The CDR3 sequence is 13 residues long.

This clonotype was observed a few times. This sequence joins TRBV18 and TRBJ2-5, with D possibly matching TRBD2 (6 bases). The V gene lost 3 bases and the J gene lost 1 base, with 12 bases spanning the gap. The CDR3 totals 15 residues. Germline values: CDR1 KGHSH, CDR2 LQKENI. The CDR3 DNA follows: TGTGCCAGCTCACCTGGGGCGGGGTCCCAAGAGACCCAGTACTTC. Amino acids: CASSPGAGSQETQYF.

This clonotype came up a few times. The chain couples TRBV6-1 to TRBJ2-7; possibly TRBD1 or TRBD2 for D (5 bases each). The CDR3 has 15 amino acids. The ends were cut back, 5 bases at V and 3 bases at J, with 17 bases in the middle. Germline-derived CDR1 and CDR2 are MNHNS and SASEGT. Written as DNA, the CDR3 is TGTGCCAGCAGTATTAGAGGGGATGTCTACTACGAGCAGTACTTC. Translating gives CASSIRGDVYYEQYF.

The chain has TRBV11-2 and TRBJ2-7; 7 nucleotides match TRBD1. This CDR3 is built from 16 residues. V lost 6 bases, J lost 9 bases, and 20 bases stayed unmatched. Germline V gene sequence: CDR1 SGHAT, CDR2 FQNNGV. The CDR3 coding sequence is TGTGCCAGCAGTCGAAGCCAGGGGGAAAAAGTGTCCGGGCAGTACTTC. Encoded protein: CASSRSQGEKVSGQYF.

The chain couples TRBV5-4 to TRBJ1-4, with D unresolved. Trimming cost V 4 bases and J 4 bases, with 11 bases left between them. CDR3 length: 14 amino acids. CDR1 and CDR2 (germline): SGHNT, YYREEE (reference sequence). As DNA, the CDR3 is TGTGCCAGCAGCCTAGGTGGGGATAATGAAAAACTGTTTTTT. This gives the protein CASSLGGDNEKLFF.

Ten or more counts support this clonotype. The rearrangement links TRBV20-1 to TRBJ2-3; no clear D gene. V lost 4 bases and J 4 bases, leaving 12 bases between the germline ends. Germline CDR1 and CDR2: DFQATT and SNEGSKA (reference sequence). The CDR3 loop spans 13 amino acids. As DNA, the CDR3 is TGCAGTGCTAAAGTTAGGGCCGCAGATACGCAGTATTTT. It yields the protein CSAKVRAADTQYF.

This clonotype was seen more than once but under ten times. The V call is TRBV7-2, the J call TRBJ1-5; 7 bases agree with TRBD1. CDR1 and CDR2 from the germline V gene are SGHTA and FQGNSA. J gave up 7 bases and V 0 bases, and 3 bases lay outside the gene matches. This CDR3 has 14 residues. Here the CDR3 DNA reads TGTGCCAGCAGCTTAGCGCTGACAGGGCAGCCCCAGCATTTT. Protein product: CASSLALTGQPQHF.

In nucleotides, the CDR3 is TGTGCCAGCAGTTTACTAGGGGGTAATTCACCCCTCCACTTT. Encoded protein: CASSLLGGNSPLHF. The chain recombines TRBV28 with TRBJ1-6, with D possibly matching TRBD1 (6 bases). The germline CDR1 and CDR2 sequences are MDHEN and SYDVKM. V was cut by 2 bases and J by 6 bases, with 8 bases left in between. The CDR3 has 14 residues.

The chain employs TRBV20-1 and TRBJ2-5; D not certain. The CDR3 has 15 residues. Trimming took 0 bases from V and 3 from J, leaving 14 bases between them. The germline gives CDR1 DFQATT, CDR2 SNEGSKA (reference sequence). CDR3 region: CSARDVSSPEETQYF. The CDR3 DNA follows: TGCAGTGCTAGAGATGTCAGTTCCCCAGAAGAGACCCAGTACTTC.

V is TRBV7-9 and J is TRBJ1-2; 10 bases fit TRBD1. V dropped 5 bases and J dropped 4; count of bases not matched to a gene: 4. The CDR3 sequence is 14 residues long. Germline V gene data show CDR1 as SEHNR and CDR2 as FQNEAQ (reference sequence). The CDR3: CASSMDRGSYGYTF. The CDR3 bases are TGTGCCAGCAGCATGGACAGGGGGAGCTATGGCTACACCTTC.

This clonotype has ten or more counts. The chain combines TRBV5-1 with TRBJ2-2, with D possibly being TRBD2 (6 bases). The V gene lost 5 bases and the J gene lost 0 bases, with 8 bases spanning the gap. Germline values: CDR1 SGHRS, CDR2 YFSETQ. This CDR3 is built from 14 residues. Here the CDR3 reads CASRREANTGELFF. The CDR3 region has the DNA TGCGCCAGCAGGCGGGAAGCGAACACCGGGGAGCTGTTTTTT.

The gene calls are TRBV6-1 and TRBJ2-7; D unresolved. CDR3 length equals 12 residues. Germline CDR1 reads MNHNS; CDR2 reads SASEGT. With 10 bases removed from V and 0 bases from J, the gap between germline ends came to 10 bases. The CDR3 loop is CATRPHSYEQYF. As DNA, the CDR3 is TGTGCCACCCGCCCTCACTCCTACGAGCAGTACTTC.

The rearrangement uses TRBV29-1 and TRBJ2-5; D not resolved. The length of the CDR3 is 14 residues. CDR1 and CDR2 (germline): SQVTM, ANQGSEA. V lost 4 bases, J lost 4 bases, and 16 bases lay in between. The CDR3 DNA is TGCAGCGTTGCTCCCTATCTTCTCGGAGAGACCCAGTACTTC. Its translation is CSVAPYLLGETQYF.

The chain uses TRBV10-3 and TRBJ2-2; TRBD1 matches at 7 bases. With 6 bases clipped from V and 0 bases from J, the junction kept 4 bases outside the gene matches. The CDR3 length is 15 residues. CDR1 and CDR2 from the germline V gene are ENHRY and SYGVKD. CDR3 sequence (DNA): TGTGCCATCAGCTCCGGGACAGCGAACACCGGGGAGCTGTTTTTT. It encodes CAISSGTANTGELFF.

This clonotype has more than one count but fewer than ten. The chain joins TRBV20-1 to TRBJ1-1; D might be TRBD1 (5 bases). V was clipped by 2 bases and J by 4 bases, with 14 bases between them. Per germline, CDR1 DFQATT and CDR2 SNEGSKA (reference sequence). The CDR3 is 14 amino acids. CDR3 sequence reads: CSARLVGRGTEAFF. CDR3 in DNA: TGCAGTGCTAGACTCGTAGGAAGGGGCACTGAAGCTTTCTTT.

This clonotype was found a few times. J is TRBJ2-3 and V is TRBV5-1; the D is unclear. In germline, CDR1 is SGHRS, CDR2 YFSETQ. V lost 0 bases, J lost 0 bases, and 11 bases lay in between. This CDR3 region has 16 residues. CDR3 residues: CASSLDAIYSTDTQYF. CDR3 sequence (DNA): TGCGCCAGCAGCTTGGATGCCATATATAGCACAGATACGCAGTATTTT.

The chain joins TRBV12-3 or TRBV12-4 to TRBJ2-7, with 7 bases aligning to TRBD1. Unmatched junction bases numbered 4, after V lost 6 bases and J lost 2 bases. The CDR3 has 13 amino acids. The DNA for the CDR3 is TGTGCCAGCAGGGGACAGACTACCTACGAGCAGTACTTC. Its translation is CASRGQTTYEQYF.

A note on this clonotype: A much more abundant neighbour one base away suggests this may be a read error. CDR3 residues: CAISGGGFNNGYTF. Here the CDR3 DNA reads TGTGCCATCAGTGGAGGCGGCTTTAACAATGGCTACACCTTC. The rearrangement joins TRBV10-3 to TRBJ1-2; no firm D call. Germline V CDR1 and CDR2: ENHRY, SYGVKD. This CDR3 region has 14 residues.

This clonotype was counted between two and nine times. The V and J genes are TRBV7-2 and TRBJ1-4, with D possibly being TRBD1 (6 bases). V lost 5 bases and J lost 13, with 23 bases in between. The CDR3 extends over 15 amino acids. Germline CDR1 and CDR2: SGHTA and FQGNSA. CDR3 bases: TGTGCCAGCAGCCAGGAGAGGGTCGACCAAGGGGGACTGTTTTTT. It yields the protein CASSQERVDQGGLFF.

As DNA, the CDR3 is TGTGCCATCAGTGGTCCGGATTCCTACGAGCAGTACTTC. Translating gives CAISGPDSYEQYF. This rearrangement joins TRBV10-3 to TRBJ2-7, with D uncertain. Germline V CDR1 and CDR2: ENHRY, SYGVKD. Trimming cost V 4 bases and J 1 base, with 8 bases left between them. This CDR3 contains 13 residues.